Presented here are 19 T cell receptor beta chains from one specimen sequenced in a study of shared clonotypes between healthy human individuals. Naive CD8 cells lacked CD45RO and underwent positive selection for CCR7, leaving out terminally differentiated effector memory CD45RA+ cells. This table comes from immunoSEQ multiplex PCR, and its TCRdb copy is limited to in-frame clones, with some not included. Here the sample spans about 2,100,000 clones, roughly 91% being singletons. Specimen: naive CD8+ T cells from PBMCs. The receptors were sampled from a young man in good health. Some clones in this sample may be carry-over from other donors' samples.

V is TRBV29-1 and J is TRBJ1-2; weak D call: TRBD1 (5 bases). Trimming removed 2 bases from V and 0 bases from J, with 13 bases in between. There are 15 residues in the CDR3. CDR1 and CDR2 from the germline V gene are SQVTM and ANQGSEA. CDR3 region: CSVENEGWANYGYTF. As DNA, the CDR3 is TGCAGCGTTGAAAATGAGGGGTGGGCTAACTATGGCTACACCTTC.

This chain joins TRBV6-5 and TRBJ1-1; D unresolved. The germline CDR1 and CDR2 sequences are MNHEY and SVGAGI. The CDR3 sequence is 14 residues long. The V end lost 2 bases, the J end lost 6 bases, and 13 bases lay between the germline ends. CDR3 sequence: CASSYAPSISEAFF. CDR3 DNA sequence: TGTGCCAGCAGTTACGCCCCCTCTATATCTGAAGCTTTCTTT.

J is TRBJ1-4 and V is TRBV28; 11 positions match TRBD1. The germline V gene has CDR1 MDHEN and CDR2 SYDVKM. Losses at the gene ends were 1 base for V and 6 bases for J; bases not matched to a gene: 1. This CDR3 is built from 15 residues. The DNA of the CDR3 is TGTGCCAGCAGTTTATCGGACAGGGGGCATGAAAAACTGTTTTTT. Translating gives CASSLSDRGHEKLFF.

The rearrangement links TRBV5-1 to TRBJ1-6; the match to TRBD1 covers 8 bases. This CDR3 spans 15 amino acids. CDR1 is SGHRS and CDR2 is YFSETQ in the germline V gene. The ends lost 0 bases at V and 9 bases at J; junction bases unmatched: 5. DNA of the CDR3: TGCGCCAGCAGCTTGGCGGCGACAGGGGTTTCACCCCTCCACTTT. This translates into CASSLAATGVSPLHF. The full variable domain, with the rest looked up from reference TRBV5-1 and TRBJ1-6, is KAGVTQTPRYLIKTRGQQVTLSCSPISGHRSVSWYQQTPGQGLQFLFEYFSETQRNKGNFPGRFSGRQFSNSRSEMNVSTLELGDSALYLCASSLAATGVSPLHFGNGTRLTVT.

The chain has TRBV19 and TRBJ2-4; TRBD2 aligns across 8 bases. There are 17 residues in the CDR3. Trimming removed 5 bases from V and 1 base from J; junction bases left unmatched: 10. Per the germline V gene, CDR1 is LNHDA and CDR2 is SQIVND (reference sequence). CDR3 coding DNA: TGTGCCAGTAGTCCTCGAGGACTAGCTATTGCCAAAAACATTCAGTACTTC. Translating it yields CASSPRGLAIAKNIQYF. Complete variable domain (other parts from reference TRBV19 and TRBJ2-4): DGGITQSPKYLFRKEGQNVTLSCEQNLNHDAMYWYRQDPGQGLRLIYYSQIVNDFQKGDIAEGYSVSREKKESFPLTVTSAQKNPTAFYLCASSPRGLAIAKNIQYFGAGTRLSVL.

The V and J genes are TRBV28 and TRBJ2-7, with D maybe TRBD2 (5 bases). This CDR3 comprises 16 residues. The germline V and J ends were trimmed by 2 bases and 6 bases, with 20 bases remaining between them. Germline V gene lookup returns CDR1 MDHEN and CDR2 SYDVKM. This chain's CDR3 is CASSLTRGQVPVEQYF. As DNA, the CDR3 is TGTGCCAGCAGTTTAACGCGCGGGCAGGTTCCTGTCGAGCAGTACTTC.

Notes on this clone: The sample carries other DNA sequences with the same CDR3. The rearrangement links TRBV27 to TRBJ2-7, with D perhaps TRBD2 (5 bases). The CDR3 is 14 residues long. V lost 2 bases and J 2 bases, leaving 10 bases between the germline ends. From germline, CDR1 is MNHEY and CDR2 SMNVEV (reference sequence). DNA for the CDR3: TGTGCCAGCAGTTTAGCCGGGGTCCCCTACGAGCAGTACTTC. Translating gives CASSLAGVPYEQYF.

The J gene is TRBJ2-5, the V gene TRBV7-9; weak D call: TRBD2 (6 bases). The CDR3 has 14 residues. Trimming stripped 3 bases from V and 2 bases from J, with 10 bases between. The germline V gene has CDR1 SEHNR and CDR2 FQNEAQ (reference sequence). The DNA for the CDR3 is TGTGCCAGCAGCTTTCCGGGACTGCAAGAGACCCAGTACTTC. Its translation: CASSFPGLQETQYF.

V usage is TRBV4-1 and J usage is TRBJ2-7, with TRBD2 matching over 7 bases. The CDR3 runs to 17 residues. V gave up 0 bases and J gave up 2 bases; unmatched junction bases: 10. The germline gives CDR1 MGHRA, CDR2 YSYEKL. The CDR3 loop is CASSQDPSTGLTYEQYF. DNA of the CDR3: TGCGCCAGCAGCCAAGACCCCTCGACGGGACTAACCTACGAGCAGTACTTC.

V usage is TRBV29-1 and J usage is TRBJ1-2; perhaps TRBD1 as D (6 bases). The length of the CDR3 is 14 residues. The germline V gene has CDR1 SQVTM and CDR2 ANQGSEA. V lost 2 bases and J lost 6, with 16 bases in between. For the CDR3, the DNA is TGCAGCGTTGAAAGTCCAGGGGCTTTGGATGGCTACACCTTC. This codes for CSVESPGALDGYTF.

The chain has TRBV4-3 and TRBJ2-6; 9 bases align to TRBD2. The V gene end was trimmed by 0 bases and the J gene end by 3 bases; junction bases not matched to a gene: 3. Germline CDR1 LGHNA, CDR2 YSLEER. The CDR3 contains 17 residues. CDR3 region: CASSQELREGGANVLTF. In DNA, the CDR3 is TGCGCCAGCAGCCAAGAGTTGCGGGAGGGTGGGGCCAACGTCCTGACTTTC.

The chain employs TRBV7-2 and TRBJ1-4; weak D call: TRBD1 (6 bases). The length of the CDR3 is 17 residues. V was cut by 1 base and J by 0 bases, with 12 bases left in between. Looked up from germline, CDR1 is SGHTA and CDR2 is FQGNSA. The CDR3 sequence is CASSLVGDISTNEKLFF. The CDR3 DNA reads TGTGCCAGCAGCTTAGTGGGGGACATTTCAACTAATGAAAAACTGTTTTTT.

CDR3 protein: CASSPAGEGETQYF. DNA of the CDR3: TGTGCCAGCAGCCCAGCGGGAGAGGGAGAGACCCAGTACTTC. This rearrangement joins TRBV27 to TRBJ2-5; TRBD2 aligns across 8 bases. The V gene's germline CDR1 is MNHEY and CDR2 SMNVEV (reference sequence). Trimming at V came to 6 bases and at J to 4 bases, leaving 7 bases not matched to a gene. The CDR3 covers 14 residues.

This clone was recorded once. The rearrangement joins TRBV4-3 to TRBJ2-7, with D tentatively TRBD1 (6 bases). V was pared by 1 base and J by 7 bases, with 17 bases between. The germline V gene has CDR1 LGHNA and CDR2 YSLEER. The CDR3 covers 15 residues. The CDR3 protein is CASSQGYSGQWEQYF. For the CDR3, the DNA is TGCGCCAGCAGCCAAGGGTACTCGGGACAATGGGAGCAGTACTTC.

The chain is built from TRBV9 and TRBJ2-1; TRBD1 agrees at 7 bases. The germline gives CDR1 SGDLS, CDR2 YYNGEE. This CDR3 spans 15 amino acids. With V trimmed by 2 bases and J by 7 bases, 9 bases remained unmatched. The CDR3 region is CASSVPPGQPNEQFF. The CDR3 nucleotides read TGTGCCAGCAGCGTCCCGCCGGGACAGCCTAATGAGCAGTTCTTC.

The chain recombines TRBV5-6 with TRBJ2-1, with TRBD2 identical over 11 bases. Germline V gene data show CDR1 as SGHDT and CDR2 as YYEEEE. V lost 5 bases, J lost 7 bases, and 20 bases stayed unmatched. CDR3 length: 19 residues. DNA for the CDR3: TGTGCCAGCAGAAAGCTTGTAGGAGTCGTGGGACTAGCGGAGAATGAGCAGTTCTTC. As protein: CASRKLVGVVGLAENEQFF.

This clone came up once. This chain uses TRBV5-4 with TRBJ2-5; no firm D call. This CDR3 has 15 amino acids. Germline CDR1 and CDR2: SGHNT and YYREEE (reference sequence). Trimming stripped 4 bases from V and 5 bases from J, with 18 bases between. In DNA form, the CDR3 reads TGTGCCAGCAGCGATAGGGCGCCGAAGTCGGAGACCCAGTACTTC. The encoded protein is CASSDRAPKSETQYF.

The rearrangement links TRBV5-1 to TRBJ1-2, with 10 bases fitting TRBD1. Per the germline V gene, CDR1 is SGHRS and CDR2 is YFSETQ. The V gene end was trimmed by 4 bases and the J gene end by 6 bases; junction bases not matched to a gene: 6. The CDR3 has 14 amino acids. This CDR3 is CASSQLGQGDGYTF. CDR3 nucleotide sequence: TGCGCCAGCAGCCAGCTAGGACAGGGGGATGGCTACACCTTC.

V usage is TRBV7-8 and J usage is TRBJ2-1; TRBD1 agrees at 7 bases. CDR1 is SGHVS, CDR2 FQNEAQ, per germline. The CDR3 length is 19 residues. The junction had 11 bases not matched to a gene; V was cut back by 0 bases and J by 0 bases. This CDR3 reads CASSLALDRVPSSYNEQFF. The DNA of the CDR3 is TGTGCCAGCAGCTTAGCCCTAGACAGGGTACCAAGCTCCTACAATGAGCAGTTCTTC.